This T cell receptor beta chain is drawn from a study of tumor and adjacent non-tumor tissue in lung cancer. Study background: The cohort had 12 to 13 adenocarcinoma, 2 squamous cell and 1 small cell patients.

The germline V and J ends were trimmed by 0 bases and 5 bases, with 11 bases remaining between them. Germline CDR1 MNHNY, CDR2 SVGAGI (reference sequence). CDR3 length: 14 residues. No cell sorting was done before RNA was extracted from the tissue. TCRbeta libraries were built with three rounds of nested PCR, modified from ARM-PCR. From the multiplex PCR reads, TCRdb called clonotypes with MiXCR, one entry per CDR3 protein. This repertoire shows 60,000 to 95,000 distinct CDR3 sequences, about three quarters found once; its top ten account for around 12%. Findings and limits, study-wide: Patients with more diverse tumor TCRs had worse survival.

By share, this clonotype counts as medium-sized (0.01 to 0.1%). Its antigen is currently unknown. The chain couples TRBV6-6 to TRBJ2-7, with D uncertain. The sequencing input was lung tumor tissue. The sequence was obtained from a woman between 45 and 60 years old with non-small cell lung cancer. DNA for the CDR3: TGTGCCAGCAGTTACTCCGAAGAGGCGGACGAGCAGTACTTC. Translated, it gives CASSYSEEADEQYF.